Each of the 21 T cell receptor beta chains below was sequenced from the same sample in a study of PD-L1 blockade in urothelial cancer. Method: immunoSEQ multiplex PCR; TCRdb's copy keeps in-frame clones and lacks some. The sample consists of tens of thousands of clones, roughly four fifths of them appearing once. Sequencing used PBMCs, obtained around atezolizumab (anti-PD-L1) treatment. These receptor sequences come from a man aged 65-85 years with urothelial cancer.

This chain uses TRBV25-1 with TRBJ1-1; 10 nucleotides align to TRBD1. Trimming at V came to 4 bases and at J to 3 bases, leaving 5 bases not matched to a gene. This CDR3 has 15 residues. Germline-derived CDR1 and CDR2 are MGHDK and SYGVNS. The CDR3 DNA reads TGTGCCAGCAGTGGGGACAGGGGACGCTACACTGAAGCTTTCTTT. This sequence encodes CASSGDRGRYTEAFF.

The CDR3 region has the DNA TGCGCCAGCAGCCGAGGACAGGGTAACGAGCAGTACTTC. Residues: CASSRGQGNEQYF. The chain uses TRBV4-3 and TRBJ2-7; 8 bases fit TRBD1. The CDR3 spans 13 residues. CDR1 and CDR2 (germline): LGHNA, YSLEER. After removal of 4 bases from V and 5 bases from J, the junction contained 4 bases not matched to a gene.

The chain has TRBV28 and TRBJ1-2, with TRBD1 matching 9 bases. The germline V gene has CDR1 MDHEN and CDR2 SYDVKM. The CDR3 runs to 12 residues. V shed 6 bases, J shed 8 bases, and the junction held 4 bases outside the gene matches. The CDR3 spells CASRTGGGGYTF. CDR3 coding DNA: TGTGCCAGCAGAACAGGGGGCGGGGGCTACACCTTC.

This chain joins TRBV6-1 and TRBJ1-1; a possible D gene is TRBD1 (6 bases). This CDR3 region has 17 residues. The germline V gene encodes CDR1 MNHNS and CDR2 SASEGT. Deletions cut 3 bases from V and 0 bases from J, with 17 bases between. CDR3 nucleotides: TGTGCCAGCAGTGATTTGGGAAGGGCAGGGGTGAACACTGAAGCTTTCTTT. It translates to CASSDLGRAGVNTEAFF.

This CDR3 is CASSPRRGDSPLHF. CDR3 sequence (DNA): TGTGCCAGCTCACCGAGGCGAGGCGATTCACCCCTCCACTTT. This chain uses TRBV18 with TRBJ1-6; D not certain. This CDR3 has 14 amino acids. Germline V gene sequence: CDR1 KGHSH, CDR2 LQKENI. V lost 3 bases to trimming and J lost 8 bases, with 11 bases between them.

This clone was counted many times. CDR3 nucleotides: TGTGCCACTGGGACAAATAGCAATCAGCCCCAGCATTTT. It codes for CATGTNSNQPQHF. This rearrangement joins TRBV28 to TRBJ1-5; tentatively, D is TRBD1 (6 bases). Germline lookup yields CDR1 MDHEN and CDR2 SYDVKM. The CDR3 spans 13 residues. V was trimmed by 10 bases and J by 0 bases, leaving 10 bases between them.

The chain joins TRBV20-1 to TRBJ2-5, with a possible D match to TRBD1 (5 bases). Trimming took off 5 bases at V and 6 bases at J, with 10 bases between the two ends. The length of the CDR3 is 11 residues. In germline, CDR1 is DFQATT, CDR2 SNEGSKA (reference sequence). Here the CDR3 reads CSAQTDKTQYF. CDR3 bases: TGCAGTGCTCAGACAGATAAGACCCAGTACTTC.

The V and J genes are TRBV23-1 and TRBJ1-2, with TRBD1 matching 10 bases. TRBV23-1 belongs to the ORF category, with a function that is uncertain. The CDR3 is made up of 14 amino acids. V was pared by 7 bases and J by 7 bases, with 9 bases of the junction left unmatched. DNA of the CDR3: TGCGCCAGCACCCGGCGACAGGGGGCTCGTGGCTACACCTTC. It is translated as CASTRRQGARGYTF.

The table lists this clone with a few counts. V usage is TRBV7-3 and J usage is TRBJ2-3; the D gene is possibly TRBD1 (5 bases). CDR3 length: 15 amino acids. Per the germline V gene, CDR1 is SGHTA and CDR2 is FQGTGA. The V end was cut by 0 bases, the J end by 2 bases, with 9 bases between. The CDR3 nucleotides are TGTGCCAGCAGCTTAACAGGGGATACCACAGATACGCAGTATTTT. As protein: CASSLTGDTTDTQYF.

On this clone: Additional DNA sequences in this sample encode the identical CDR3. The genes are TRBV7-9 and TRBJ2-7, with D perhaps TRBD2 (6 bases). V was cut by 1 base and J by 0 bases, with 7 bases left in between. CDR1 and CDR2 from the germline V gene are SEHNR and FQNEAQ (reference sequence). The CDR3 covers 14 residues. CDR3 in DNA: TGTGCCAGCAGCTTAGACGGGAGCTCCTACGAGCAGTACTTC. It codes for CASSLDGSSYEQYF.

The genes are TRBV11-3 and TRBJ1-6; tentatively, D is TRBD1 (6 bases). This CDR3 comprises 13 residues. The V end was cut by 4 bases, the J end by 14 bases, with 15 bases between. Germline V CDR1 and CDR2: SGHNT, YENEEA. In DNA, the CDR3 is TGTGCCAGCAGCTCCACGACGGGGACAACCCTCCACTTT. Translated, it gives CASSSTTGTTLHF.

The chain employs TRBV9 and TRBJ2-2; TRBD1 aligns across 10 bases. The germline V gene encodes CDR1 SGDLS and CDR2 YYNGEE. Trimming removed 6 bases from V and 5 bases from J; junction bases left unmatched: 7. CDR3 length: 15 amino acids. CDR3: CASTRTGGGTGELFF. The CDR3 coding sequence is TGTGCCAGCACCCGGACAGGGGGAGGGACCGGGGAGCTGTTTTTT. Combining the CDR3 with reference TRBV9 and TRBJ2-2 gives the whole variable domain DSGVTQTPKHLITATGQRVTLRCSPRSGDLSVYWYQQSLDQGLQFLIQYYNGEERAKGNILERFSAQQFPDLHSELNLSSLELGDSALYFCASTRTGGGTGELFFGEGSRLTVL.

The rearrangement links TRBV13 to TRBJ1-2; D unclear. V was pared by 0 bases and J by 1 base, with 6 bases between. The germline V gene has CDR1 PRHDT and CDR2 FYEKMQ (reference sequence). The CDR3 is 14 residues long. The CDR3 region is CASSLGRVNYGYTF. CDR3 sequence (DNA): TGTGCCAGCAGCTTAGGTCGGGTTAACTATGGCTACACCTTC.

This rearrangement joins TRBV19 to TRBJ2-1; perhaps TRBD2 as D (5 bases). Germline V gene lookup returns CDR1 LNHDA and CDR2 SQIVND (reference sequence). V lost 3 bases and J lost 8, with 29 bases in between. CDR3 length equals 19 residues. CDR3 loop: CASSIRSGIESRKIDEQFF. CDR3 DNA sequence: TGTGCCAGTAGTATCAGATCGGGAATAGAGTCTCGTAAGATCGATGAGCAGTTCTTC.

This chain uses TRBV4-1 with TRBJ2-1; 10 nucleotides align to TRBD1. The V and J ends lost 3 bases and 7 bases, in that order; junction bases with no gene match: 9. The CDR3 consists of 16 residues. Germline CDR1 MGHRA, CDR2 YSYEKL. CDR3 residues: CASSHDRDRGGNEQFF. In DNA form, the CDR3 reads TGCGCCAGCAGCCATGACCGGGACAGGGGCGGAAATGAGCAGTTCTTC.

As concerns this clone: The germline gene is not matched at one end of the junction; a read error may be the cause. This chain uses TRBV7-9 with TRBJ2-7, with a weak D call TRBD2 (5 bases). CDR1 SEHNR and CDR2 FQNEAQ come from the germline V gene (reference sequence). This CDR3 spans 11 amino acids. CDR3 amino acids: CASGLSHEQYF. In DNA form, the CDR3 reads TGTGCCAGCGGACTCTCCCACGAGCAGTACTTC.

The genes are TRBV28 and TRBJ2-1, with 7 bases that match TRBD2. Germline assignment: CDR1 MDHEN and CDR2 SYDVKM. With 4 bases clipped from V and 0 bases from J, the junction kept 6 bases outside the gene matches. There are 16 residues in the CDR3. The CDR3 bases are TGTGCCAGCAGTTCCCCAGCGGGACGCTCCTACAATGAGCAGTTCTTC. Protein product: CASSSPAGRSYNEQFF.

The CDR3 nucleotides read TGTGCCAGCTCACAAGACAGGGGCAATTCACCCCTCCACTTT. Translation: CASSQDRGNSPLHF. The chain recombines TRBV18 with TRBJ1-6, with 8 bases fitting TRBD1. V shed 4 bases and J 7 bases; nucleotides not matched to a gene: 3. The germline V gene encodes CDR1 KGHSH and CDR2 LQKENI. The CDR3 totals 14 residues.

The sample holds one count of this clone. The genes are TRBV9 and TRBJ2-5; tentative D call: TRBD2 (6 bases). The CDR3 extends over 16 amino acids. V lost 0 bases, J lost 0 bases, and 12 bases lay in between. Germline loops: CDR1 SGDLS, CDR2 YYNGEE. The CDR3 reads CASSVEGLEHQETQYF. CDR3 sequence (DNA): TGTGCCAGCAGCGTAGAGGGACTCGAACACCAAGAGACCCAGTACTTC.

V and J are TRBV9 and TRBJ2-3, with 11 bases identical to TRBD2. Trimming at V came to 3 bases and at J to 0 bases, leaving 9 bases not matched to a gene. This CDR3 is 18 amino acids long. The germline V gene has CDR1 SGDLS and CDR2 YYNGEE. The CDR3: CASSASVTSGTSTDTQYF. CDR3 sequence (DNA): TGTGCCAGCAGCGCGTCCGTGACTAGCGGGACGAGCACAGATACGCAGTATTTT.

The DNA of the CDR3 is TGCAGCGTTACTCTCAGGGGCACTAGCACAGATACGCAGTATTTT. As protein: CSVTLRGTSTDTQYF. This sequence joins TRBV29-1 and TRBJ2-3; perhaps TRBD1 as D (6 bases). The germline V gene encodes CDR1 SQVTM and CDR2 ANQGSEA. This CDR3 is 15 amino acids long. V lost 5 bases and J lost 0, with 15 bases in between.